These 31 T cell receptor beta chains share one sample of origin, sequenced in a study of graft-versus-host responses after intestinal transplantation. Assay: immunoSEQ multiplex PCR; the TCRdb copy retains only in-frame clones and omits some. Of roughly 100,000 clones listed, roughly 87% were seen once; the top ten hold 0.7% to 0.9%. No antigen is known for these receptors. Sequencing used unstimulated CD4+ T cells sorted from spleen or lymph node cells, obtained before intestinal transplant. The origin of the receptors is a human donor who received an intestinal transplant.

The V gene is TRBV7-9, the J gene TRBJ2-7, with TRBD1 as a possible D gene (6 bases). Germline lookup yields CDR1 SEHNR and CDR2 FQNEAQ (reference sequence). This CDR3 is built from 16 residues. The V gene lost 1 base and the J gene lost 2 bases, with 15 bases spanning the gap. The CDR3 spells CASSLEGGRLTYEQYF. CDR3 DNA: TGTGCCAGCAGCTTAGAAGGGGGTAGGCTCACCTACGAGCAGTACTTC.

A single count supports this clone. The CDR3 sequence: CASSQGDGGGGSYEQYF. Here the CDR3 DNA reads TGTGCCAGCAGCCAAGGGGACGGGGGCGGCGGCTCCTACGAGCAGTACTTC. The V call is TRBV4-2, the J call TRBJ2-7; the D call may be TRBD1 or TRBD2 (6 bases each). Trimming shortened V by 1 base and J by 0 bases, and 16 bases separated the two germline ends. Germline assignment: CDR1 LGHNA and CDR2 YNFKEQ. CDR3 length: 17 residues.

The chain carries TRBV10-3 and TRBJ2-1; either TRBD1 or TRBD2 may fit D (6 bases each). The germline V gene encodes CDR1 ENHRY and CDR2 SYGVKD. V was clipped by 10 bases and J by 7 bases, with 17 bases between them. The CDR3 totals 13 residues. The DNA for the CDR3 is TGTGCCACCAAGTGGGGGGCCGAGAATGAGCAGTTCTTC. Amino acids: CATKWGAENEQFF.

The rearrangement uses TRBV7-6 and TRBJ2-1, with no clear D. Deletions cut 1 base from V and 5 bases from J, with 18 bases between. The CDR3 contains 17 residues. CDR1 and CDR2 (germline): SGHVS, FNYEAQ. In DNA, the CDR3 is TGTGCCAGCAGCTTAGGTGCCCACCCTTTCGCCGACAATGAGCAGTTCTTC. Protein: CASSLGAHPFADNEQFF.

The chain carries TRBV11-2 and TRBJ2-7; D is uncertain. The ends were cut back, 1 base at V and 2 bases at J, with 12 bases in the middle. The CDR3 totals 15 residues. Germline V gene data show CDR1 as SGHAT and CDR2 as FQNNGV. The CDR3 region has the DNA TGTGCCAGCAGCTTAGTTCTATCCGGTGCCTACGAGCAGTACTTC. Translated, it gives CASSLVLSGAYEQYF.

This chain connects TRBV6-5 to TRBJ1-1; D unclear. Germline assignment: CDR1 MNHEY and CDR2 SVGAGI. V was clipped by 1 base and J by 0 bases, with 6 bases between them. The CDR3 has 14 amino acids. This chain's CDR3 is CASSYLKLNTEAFF. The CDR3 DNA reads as TGTGCCAGCAGTTACTTAAAACTGAACACTGAAGCTTTCTTT.

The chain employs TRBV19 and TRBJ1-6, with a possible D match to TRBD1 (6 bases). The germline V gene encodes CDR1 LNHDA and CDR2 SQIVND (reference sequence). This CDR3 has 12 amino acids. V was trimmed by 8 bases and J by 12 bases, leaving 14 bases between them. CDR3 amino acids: CASRGGGGPLHF. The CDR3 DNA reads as TGTGCCAGTCGAGGGGGAGGGGGACCCCTCCACTTT. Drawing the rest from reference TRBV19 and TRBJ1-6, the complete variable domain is DGGITQSPKYLFRKEGQNVTLSCEQNLNHDAMYWYRQDPGQGLRLIYYSQIVNDFQKGDIAEGYSVSREKKESFPLTVTSAQKNPTAFYLCASRGGGGPLHFGNGTRLTVT.

DNA of the CDR3: TGCGCCAGCAGCTTGGGGGGAGACCACTATGGCTACACCTTC. Its protein is CASSLGGDHYGYTF. V gene TRBV5-1 combines with J gene TRBJ1-2; no clear D. CDR1 is SGHRS, CDR2 YFSETQ, per germline. Trimming removed 0 bases from V and 3 bases from J, with 9 bases in between. The CDR3 spans 14 residues.

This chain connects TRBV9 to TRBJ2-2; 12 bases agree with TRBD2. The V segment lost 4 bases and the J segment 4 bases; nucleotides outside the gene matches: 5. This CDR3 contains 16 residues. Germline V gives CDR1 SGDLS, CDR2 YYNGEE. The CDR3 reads CASSPRTSGVTGELFF. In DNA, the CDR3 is TGTGCCAGCAGCCCTCGGACTAGCGGGGTCACCGGGGAGCTGTTTTTT.

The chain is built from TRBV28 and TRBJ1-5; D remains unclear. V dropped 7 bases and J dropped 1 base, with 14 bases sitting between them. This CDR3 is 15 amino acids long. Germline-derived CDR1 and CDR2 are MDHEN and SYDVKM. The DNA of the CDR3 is TGTGCCAGCAATGATCCCACGCTAAGCAATCAGCCCCAGCATTTT. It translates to CASNDPTLSNQPQHF.

CDR3: CASSLYAGELFF. In DNA form, the CDR3 reads TGTGCCAGCAGCTTATACGCCGGGGAGCTGTTTTTT. The chain links TRBV11-3 to TRBJ2-2; D not certain. In germline, CDR1 is SGHNT, CDR2 YENEEA. The CDR3 spans 12 residues. Deletions cut 2 bases from V and 6 bases from J, with 4 bases between.

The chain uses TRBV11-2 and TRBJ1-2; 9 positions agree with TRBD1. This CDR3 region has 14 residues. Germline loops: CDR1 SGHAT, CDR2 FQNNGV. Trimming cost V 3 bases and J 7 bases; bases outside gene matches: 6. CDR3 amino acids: CASSFTGGPPGYTF. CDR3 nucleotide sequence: TGTGCCAGCAGCTTTACAGGGGGCCCTCCTGGCTACACCTTC.

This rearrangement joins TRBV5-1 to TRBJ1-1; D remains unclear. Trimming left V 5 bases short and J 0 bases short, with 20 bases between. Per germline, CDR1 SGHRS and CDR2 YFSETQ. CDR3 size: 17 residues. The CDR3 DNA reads TGCGCCAGCAGTCGGTGTACTCTTCAGGCAGTGAACACTGAAGCTTTCTTT. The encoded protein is CASSRCTLQAVNTEAFF.

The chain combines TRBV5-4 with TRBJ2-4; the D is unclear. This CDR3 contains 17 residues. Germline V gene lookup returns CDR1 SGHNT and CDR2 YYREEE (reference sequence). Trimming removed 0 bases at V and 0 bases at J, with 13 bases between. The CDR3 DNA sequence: TGTGCCAGCAGCTTGGAAGGTAGCCGACTAGCCAAAAACATTCAGTACTTC. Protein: CASSLEGSRLAKNIQYF.

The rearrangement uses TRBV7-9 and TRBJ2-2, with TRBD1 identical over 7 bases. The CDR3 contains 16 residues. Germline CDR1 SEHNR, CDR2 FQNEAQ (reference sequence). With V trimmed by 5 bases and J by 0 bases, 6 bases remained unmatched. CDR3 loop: CASSPHRGANTGELFF. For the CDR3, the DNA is TGTGCCAGCAGCCCACACAGGGGCGCGAACACCGGGGAGCTGTTTTTT.

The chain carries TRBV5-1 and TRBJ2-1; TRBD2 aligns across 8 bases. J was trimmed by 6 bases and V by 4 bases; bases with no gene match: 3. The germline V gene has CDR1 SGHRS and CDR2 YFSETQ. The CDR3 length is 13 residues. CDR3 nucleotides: TGCGCCAGCAGCCCACGGGGGGGCAATGAGCAGTTCTTC. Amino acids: CASSPRGGNEQFF.

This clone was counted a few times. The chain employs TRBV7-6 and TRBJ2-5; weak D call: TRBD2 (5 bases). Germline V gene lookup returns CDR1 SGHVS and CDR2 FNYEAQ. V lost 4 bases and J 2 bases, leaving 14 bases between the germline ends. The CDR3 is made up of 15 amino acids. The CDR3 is CASSWKADIQETQYF. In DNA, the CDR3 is TGTGCCAGCAGCTGGAAAGCGGATATACAAGAGACCCAGTACTTC. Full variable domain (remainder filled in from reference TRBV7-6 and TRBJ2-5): GAGVSQSPRYKVTKRGQDVALRCDPISGHVSLYWYRQALGQGPEFLTYFNYEAQQDKSGLPNDRFSAERPEGSISTLTIQRTEQRDSAMYRCASSWKADIQETQYFGPGTRLLVL.

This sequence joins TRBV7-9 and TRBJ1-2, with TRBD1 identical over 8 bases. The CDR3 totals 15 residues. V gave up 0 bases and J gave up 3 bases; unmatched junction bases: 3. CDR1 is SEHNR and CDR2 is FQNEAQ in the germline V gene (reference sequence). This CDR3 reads CASSLAWGQDYGYTF. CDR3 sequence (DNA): TGTGCCAGCAGCTTAGCTTGGGGACAGGACTATGGCTACACCTTC.

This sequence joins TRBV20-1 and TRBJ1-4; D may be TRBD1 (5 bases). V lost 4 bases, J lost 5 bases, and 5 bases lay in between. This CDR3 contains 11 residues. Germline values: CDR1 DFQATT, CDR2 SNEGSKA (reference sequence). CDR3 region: CSATGNEKLFF. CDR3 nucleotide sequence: TGCAGTGCTACAGGGAATGAAAAACTGTTTTTT.

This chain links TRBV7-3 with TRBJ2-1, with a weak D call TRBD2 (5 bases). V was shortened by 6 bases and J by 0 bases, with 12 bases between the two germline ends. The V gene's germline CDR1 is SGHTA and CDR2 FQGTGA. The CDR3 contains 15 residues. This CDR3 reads CASSRTPSSYNEQFF. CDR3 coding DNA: TGTGCCAGCAGTCGGACTCCGAGCTCCTACAATGAGCAGTTCTTC.

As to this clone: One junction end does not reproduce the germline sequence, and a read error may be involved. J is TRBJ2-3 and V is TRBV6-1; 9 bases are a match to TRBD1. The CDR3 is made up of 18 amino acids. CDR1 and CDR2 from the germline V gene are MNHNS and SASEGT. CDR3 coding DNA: TGTGCCACCAGTGAGGGGGGGGACAGGGCTTTTCGCACAGATACGCAGTATTTT. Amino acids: CATSEGGDRAFRTDTQYF.

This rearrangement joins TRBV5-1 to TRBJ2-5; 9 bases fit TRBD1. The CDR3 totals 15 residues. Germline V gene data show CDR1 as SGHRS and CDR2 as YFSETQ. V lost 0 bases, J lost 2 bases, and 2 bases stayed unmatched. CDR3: CASSLGGTGQETQYF. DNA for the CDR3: TGCGCCAGCAGCTTGGGAGGGACAGGGCAAGAGACCCAGTACTTC. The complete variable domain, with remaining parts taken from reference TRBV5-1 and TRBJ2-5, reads KAGVTQTPRYLIKTRGQQVTLSCSPISGHRSVSWYQQTPGQGLQFLFEYFSETQRNKGNFPGRFSGRQFSNSRSEMNVSTLELGDSALYLCASSLGGTGQETQYFGPGTRLLVL.

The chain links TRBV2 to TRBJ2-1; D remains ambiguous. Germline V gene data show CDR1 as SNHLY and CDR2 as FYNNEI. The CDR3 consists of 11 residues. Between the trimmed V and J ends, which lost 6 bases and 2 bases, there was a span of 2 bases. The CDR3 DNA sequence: TGTGCCAGCAGCGCCTACAATGAGCAGTTCTTC. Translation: CASSAYNEQFF.

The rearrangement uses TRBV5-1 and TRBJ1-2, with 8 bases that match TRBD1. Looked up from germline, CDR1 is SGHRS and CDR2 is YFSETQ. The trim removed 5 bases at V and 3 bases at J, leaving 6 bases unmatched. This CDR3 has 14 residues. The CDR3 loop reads CASREPGQDYGYTF. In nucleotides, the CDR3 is TGCGCCAGCAGGGAACCGGGACAGGACTATGGCTACACCTTC.

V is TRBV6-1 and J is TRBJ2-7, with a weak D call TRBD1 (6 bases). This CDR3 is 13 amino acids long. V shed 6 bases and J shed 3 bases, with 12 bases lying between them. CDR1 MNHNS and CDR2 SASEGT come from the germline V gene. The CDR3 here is CASRATGIYEQYF. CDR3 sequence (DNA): TGTGCCAGCAGGGCCACAGGGATCTACGAGCAGTACTTC.

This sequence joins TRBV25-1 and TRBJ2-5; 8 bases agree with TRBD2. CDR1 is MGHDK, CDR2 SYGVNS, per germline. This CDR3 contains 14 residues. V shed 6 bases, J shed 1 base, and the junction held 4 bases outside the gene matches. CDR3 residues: CASSLTSGQETQYF. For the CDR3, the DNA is TGTGCCAGCAGCCTTACTAGCGGCCAAGAGACCCAGTACTTC.

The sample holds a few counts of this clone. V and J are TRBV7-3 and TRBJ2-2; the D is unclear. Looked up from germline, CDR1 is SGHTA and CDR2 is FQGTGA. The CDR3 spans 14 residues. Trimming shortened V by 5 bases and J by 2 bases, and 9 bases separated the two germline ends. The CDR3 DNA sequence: TGTGCCAGCAGCCAAAGGGCCAACACCGGGGAGCTGTTTTTT. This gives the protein CASSQRANTGELFF.

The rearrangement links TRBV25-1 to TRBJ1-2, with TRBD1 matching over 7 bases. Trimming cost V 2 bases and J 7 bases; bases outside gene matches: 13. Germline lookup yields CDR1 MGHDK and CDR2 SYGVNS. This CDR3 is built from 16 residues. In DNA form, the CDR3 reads TGTGCCAGCAGTGAACGGATCCCCCGGGACAGATCTGGCTACACCTTC. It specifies CASSERIPRDRSGYTF.

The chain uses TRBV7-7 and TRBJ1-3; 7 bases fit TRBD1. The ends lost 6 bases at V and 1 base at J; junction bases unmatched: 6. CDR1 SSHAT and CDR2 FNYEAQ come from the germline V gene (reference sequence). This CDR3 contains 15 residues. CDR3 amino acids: CASSPGGVSGNTIYF. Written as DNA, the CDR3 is TGTGCCAGCAGTCCAGGGGGGGTGTCTGGAAACACCATATATTTT.

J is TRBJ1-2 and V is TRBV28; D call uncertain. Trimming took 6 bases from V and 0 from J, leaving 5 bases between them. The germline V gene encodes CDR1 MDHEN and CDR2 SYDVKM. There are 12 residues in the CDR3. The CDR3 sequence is CASRPPNYGYTF. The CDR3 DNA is TGTGCCAGCAGACCCCCTAACTATGGCTACACCTTC.

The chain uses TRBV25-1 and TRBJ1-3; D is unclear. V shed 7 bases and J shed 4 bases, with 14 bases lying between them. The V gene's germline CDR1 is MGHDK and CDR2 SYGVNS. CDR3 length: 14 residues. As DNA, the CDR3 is TGTGCCAGCACAGGTGCCGGGGTCGGAAACACCATATATTTT. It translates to CASTGAGVGNTIYF.